This T cell receptor (beta chain) was identified during a study of T cells in tumors after PD-1 blockade. TCRdb keeps only in-frame clones here, not all; method: immunoSEQ multiplex PCR. The table shows some 600 clones, with more than 65% occurring only once. Germline V gene data show CDR1 as PRHDT and CDR2 as FYEKMQ (reference sequence). The V gene end was trimmed by 6 bases and the J gene end by 2 bases; junction bases not matched to a gene: 6. The CDR3 sequence is 16 residues long. Sequenced material: tumor tissue, taken after anti-PD-1 treatment. The TCR originated in a human donor with basal cell carcinoma. The chain carries TRBV13 and TRBJ2-3; the match to TRBD2 covers 12 bases. This CDR3 reads CASSQTSGGITDTQYF. CDR3 bases: TGTGCCAGCAGTCAAACTAGCGGGGGGATCACAGATACGCAGTATTTT.